The 2 T cell receptor beta chains below were found in one sample sequenced in a study of vaccination and CD4 T cells after COVID-19. Specified time point: late sampling 161 to 241 days after vaccination in a few convalescent patients. Regarding treatment: roughly 11-day PBMC culture with coronavirus spike peptide pools or control peptides (ViraFEST assay). At the Johns Hopkins FTIC core, DNA taken from cultured CD4+ T cells was sequenced by way of the Oncomine TCR Beta short-read assay. TCRdb recomputed calls from the PCR reads with MiXCR, one row per CDR3 protein. The sample has tens of thousands of distinct CDR3 sequences; approximately 28% are singletons. What these receptors recognize is not known. This specimen consisted of CD4+ T cells from blood, cultured in vitro, obtained about 7 months after SARS-CoV-2 vaccination. The receptor source for this set is a human donor who had recovered from COVID-19.

This clonotype was picked up a small number of times. This chain uses TRBV20-1 with TRBJ2-1, with D unclear. Germline V gene lookup returns CDR1 DFQATT and CDR2 SNEGSKA (reference sequence). The V gene lost 3 bases and the J gene lost 10 bases, with 16 bases spanning the gap. The length of the CDR3 is 13 residues. In nucleotides, the CDR3 is TGCAGTGCTAGTCTTCGGTTAGGGTCAGAGCAGTTCTTC. Its translation is CSASLRLGSEQFF.

The chain employs TRBV19 and TRBJ1-2; D perhaps matches TRBD1 (6 bases). The V end lost 7 bases, the J end lost 8 bases, and 23 bases lay between the germline ends. The CDR3 is 15 residues long. Germline loops: CDR1 LNHDA, CDR2 SQIVND (reference sequence). CDR3 sequence: CASTAGGRGSLGYTF. The CDR3 DNA follows: TGTGCCAGTACCGCCGGGGGCAGGGGTTCTTTAGGCTACACCTTC.